These 24 T cell receptor beta chains share one sample of origin, sequenced in a study of response to subunit inactivated influenza vaccine. Using its own MiXCR run on the RT-PCR reads, TCRdb lists one record per CDR3 protein. The data contain approximately 200,000 distinct CDR3 sequences, approximately 14% of them singletons. The input for sequencing was CD8+ T cells sorted from PBMCs, taken more than 4 days after vaccination. These TCRs come from a man aged 45-65 years who received an inactivated influenza vaccine.

The chain employs TRBV5-5 and TRBJ2-1, with TRBD1 matching 10 bases. The CDR3 is 13 amino acids. V gave up 3 bases and J gave up 9 bases; unmatched junction bases: 3. The V gene's germline CDR1 is SGHKS and CDR2 YYEKEE (reference sequence). CDR3 protein: CASSSGQGTEQFF. In nucleotides, the CDR3 is TGTGCCAGCAGCTCGGGACAGGGGACTGAGCAGTTCTTC. Supplemented by reference TRBV5-5 and TRBJ2-1, the full variable domain reads DAGVTQSPTHLIKTRGQQVTLRCSPISGHKSVSWYQQVLGQGPQFIFQYYEKEERGRGNFPDRFSARQFPNYSSELNVNALLLGDSALYLCASSSGQGTEQFFGPGTRLTVL.

At least ten counts were recorded for this clonotype. The V gene is TRBV12-3 or TRBV12-4, the J gene TRBJ2-1; perhaps TRBD1 as D (6 bases). CDR3 size: 14 residues. V was cut by 7 bases and J by 4 bases, with 14 bases left in between. The CDR3 sequence is CASTPGTLYNEQFF. In nucleotides, the CDR3 is TGTGCCAGCACTCCCGGGACATTATACAATGAGCAGTTCTTC.

V and J are TRBV25-1 and TRBJ2-3, with 7 bases aligning to TRBD2. The CDR3 covers 16 residues. Germline-derived CDR1 and CDR2 are MGHDK and SYGVNS. Unmatched junction bases numbered 6, after V lost 1 base and J lost 2 bases. The CDR3 is CASSEWGLSSTDTQYF. CDR3 nucleotide sequence: TGTGCCAGCAGTGAATGGGGACTATCCTCCACAGATACGCAGTATTTT.

The table lists this clonotype with a few counts. The chain couples TRBV6-2 or TRBV6-3 to TRBJ2-3; TRBD2 agrees at 7 bases. V lost 4 bases, J lost 4 bases, and 2 bases stayed unmatched. Germline-derived CDR1 and CDR2 are MNHEY and SVGEGT. This CDR3 comprises 13 residues. CDR3 nucleotide sequence: TGTGCCAGCAGTTTTACTAGCGCAGATACGCAGTATTTT. It is translated as CASSFTSADTQYF.

With regard to this clonotype: A much larger clone differs from this one at a single base, so this may be a read error. The chain recombines TRBV4-2 with TRBJ2-1; 10 nucleotides agree with TRBD2. Germline-derived CDR1 and CDR2 are LGHNA and YNFKEQ. The CDR3 extends over 14 amino acids. V dropped 0 bases and J dropped 12; count of bases not matched to a gene: 5. CDR3 amino acids: CASSQEGLAWGQFF. The CDR3 DNA is TGTGCCAGCAGCCAAGAGGGACTAGCGTGGGGGCAGTTCTTC.

This clonotype was seen more than once but under ten times. The rearrangement uses TRBV15 and TRBJ2-1; 14 bases align to TRBD2. Looked up from germline, CDR1 is LNHNV and CDR2 is YYDKDF (reference sequence). With V trimmed by 3 bases and J by 2 bases, 3 bases remained unmatched. CDR3 length: 17 amino acids. In nucleotides, the CDR3 is TGTGCCACCAGCAGGACGGGACTAGCGGGAGCCTACAATGAGCAGTTCTTC. It is translated as CATSRTGLAGAYNEQFF.

This clonotype was observed a few times. The chain recombines TRBV6-2 or TRBV6-3 with TRBJ2-5; no clear D. The germline V and J ends were trimmed by 5 bases and 0 bases, with 4 bases remaining between them. There are 12 residues in the CDR3. The germline V gene encodes CDR1 MNHEY and CDR2 SVGEGT. The CDR3 protein is CASSKDQETQYF. The CDR3 coding sequence is TGTGCCAGCAGTAAGGACCAAGAGACCCAGTACTTC.

The rearrangement joins TRBV7-9 to TRBJ2-3; D is perhaps TRBD2 (5 bases). This CDR3 region has 13 residues. V shed 7 bases and J shed 4 bases, with 12 bases lying between them. Germline values: CDR1 SEHNR, CDR2 FQNEAQ (reference sequence). The CDR3 DNA follows: TGTGCCAGCACCCTCGCGGGTCCAGATACGCAGTATTTT. Translated, it gives CASTLAGPDTQYF.

The sample holds many counts of this clonotype. The V and J genes are TRBV5-5 and TRBJ2-1, with a weak D call TRBD2 (5 bases). The CDR3 runs 16 residues. Germline values: CDR1 SGHKS, CDR2 YYEKEE (reference sequence). Trimming left V 1 base short and J 0 bases short, with 11 bases between. The CDR3 region has the DNA TGTGCCAGCAGCTTGTTACGGGAACTCTCCTACAATGAGCAGTTCTTC. Translation: CASSLLRELSYNEQFF.

This chain connects TRBV7-8 to TRBJ2-3; 7 bases fit TRBD2. V shed 2 bases, J shed 2 bases, and the junction held 4 bases outside the gene matches. Germline V gene lookup returns CDR1 SGHVS and CDR2 FQNEAQ. This CDR3 comprises 15 residues. In nucleotides, the CDR3 is TGTGCCAGCAGCTTACTAGCGGAGAACACAGATACGCAGTATTTT. It codes for CASSLLAENTDTQYF.

This clonotype was recorded a few times. J is TRBJ1-2 and V is TRBV27; 8 bases fit TRBD1. V lost 6 bases and J lost 5; bases outside the gene matches: 8. This CDR3 comprises 14 residues. Germline CDR1 MNHEY, CDR2 SMNVEV (reference sequence). The CDR3: CASSRRTGGYGYTF. CDR3 nucleotides: TGTGCCAGCAGCCGCCGAACAGGGGGATATGGCTACACCTTC.

This rearrangement joins TRBV2 to TRBJ1-1; the match to TRBD1 covers 7 bases. CDR1 and CDR2 from the germline V gene are SNHLY and FYNNEI. J lost 0 bases, V lost 11 bases, and 9 bases had no gene match. The CDR3 has 14 amino acids. The CDR3 DNA is TGTGCCTCGCAGGGGGGAGTGGTGAACACTGAAGCTTTCTTT. As protein: CASQGGVVNTEAFF.

The rearrangement links TRBV10-2 to TRBJ1-1; perhaps TRBD1 as D (6 bases). Germline CDR1 and CDR2: WSHSY and SAAADI. This CDR3 has 13 amino acids. Trimming took 7 bases from V and 7 from J, leaving 16 bases between them. The CDR3 region has the DNA TGCGCCAGCAACCCTGGACAGCCGAATGAAGCTTTCTTT. Its protein is CASNPGQPNEAFF.

This clonotype showed up just a few times. This rearrangement joins TRBV7-2 to TRBJ2-3; D is possibly TRBD2 (6 bases). Germline-derived CDR1 and CDR2 are SGHTA and FQGNSA. The CDR3 is made up of 20 amino acids. V lost 0 bases to trimming and J lost 2 bases, with 24 bases between them. The CDR3 DNA sequence: TGTGCCAGCAGCTTAGCGGTAGCGGACTCTAAAAATCCATACACAGATACGCAGTATTTT. It yields the protein CASSLAVADSKNPYTDTQYF.

The rearrangement uses TRBV5-1 and TRBJ1-4, with 9 bases lining up with TRBD1. There are 16 residues in the CDR3. Germline CDR1 SGHRS, CDR2 YFSETQ. The trim removed 4 bases at V and 0 bases at J, leaving 4 bases unmatched. This CDR3 is CASSARQGATNEKLFF. CDR3 coding DNA: TGCGCCAGCAGCGCTCGACAGGGGGCAACTAATGAAAAACTGTTTTTT.

A few counts support this clonotype. This rearrangement joins TRBV20-1 to TRBJ2-4; TRBD2 matches at 11 bases. CDR1 is DFQATT, CDR2 SNEGSKA, per germline (reference sequence). The CDR3 sequence is 16 residues long. The V and J ends lost 3 bases and 3 bases, in that order; junction bases with no gene match: 7. This CDR3 is CSASPLAGGNKNIQYF. The CDR3 DNA is TGCAGTGCTAGCCCCCTAGCGGGAGGAAACAAAAACATTCAGTACTTC.

V gene TRBV29-1 combines with J gene TRBJ2-2; D may match TRBD1 or TRBD2 (5 bases each). This CDR3 is built from 13 residues. Per the germline V gene, CDR1 is SQVTM and CDR2 is ANQGSEA. The CDR3 reads CTFRQGDTGELFF. The CDR3 DNA reads as TGCACCTTCAGGCAGGGAGACACCGGGGAGCTGTTTTTT.

The chain links TRBV10-3 to TRBJ1-1, with D unresolved. The CDR3 has 15 amino acids. Per germline, CDR1 ENHRY and CDR2 SYGVKD. V was cut by 1 base and J by 3 bases, with 12 bases left in between. DNA of the CDR3: TGTGCCATCAGTGAGTATGTGGAAGCGTACACTGAAGCTTTCTTT. Translation: CAISEYVEAYTEAFF.

This chain uses TRBV27 with TRBJ2-6; D unclear. V shed 8 bases and J shed 0 bases, with 14 bases lying between them. The germline V gene has CDR1 MNHEY and CDR2 SMNVEV (reference sequence). This CDR3 region has 16 residues. The CDR3 protein is CASGYPLASGANVLTF. In DNA, the CDR3 is TGTGCCAGCGGGTACCCCTTGGCCTCTGGGGCCAACGTCCTGACTTTC. The full variable domain, with the rest looked up from reference TRBV27 and TRBJ2-6, is EAQVTQNPRYLITVTGKKLTVTCSQNMNHEYMSWYRQDPGLGLRQIYYSMNVEVTDKGDVPEGYKVSRKEKRNFPLILESPSPNQTSLYFCASGYPLASGANVLTFGAGSRLTVL.

This clonotype showed up just a few times. This chain connects TRBV7-9 to TRBJ2-7, with TRBD2 identical over 8 bases. The CDR3 runs to 13 residues. Germline assignment: CDR1 SEHNR and CDR2 FQNEAQ (reference sequence). The trim removed 5 bases at V and 5 bases at J, leaving 5 bases unmatched. CDR3 coding DNA: TGTGCCAGCAGCGGGGGGCGGGGGGACGAGCAGTACTTC. This translates into CASSGGRGDEQYF.

The rearrangement joins TRBV4-2 to TRBJ2-1; TRBD1 matches at 10 bases. This CDR3 has 17 amino acids. Germline V gene lookup returns CDR1 LGHNA and CDR2 YNFKEQ. V shed 0 bases, J shed 5 bases, and the junction held 7 bases outside the gene matches. DNA for the CDR3: TGTGCCAGCAGCCAAGATCTGGGACAGGGGACGGACAATGAGCAGTTCTTC. Its translation is CASSQDLGQGTDNEQFF.

V is TRBV7-8 and J is TRBJ2-7; 8 bases are a match to TRBD1. V trimming: 5 bases; J trimming: 6 bases; junction bases outside the gene matches: 12. This CDR3 has 15 residues. The germline V gene encodes CDR1 SGHVS and CDR2 FQNEAQ. Here the CDR3 reads CASSPAQGGTVEQYF. CDR3 in DNA: TGTGCCAGCAGCCCAGCACAGGGGGGAACCGTCGAGCAGTACTTC.

This clonotype was observed many times. The V call is TRBV28, the J call TRBJ2-1; D is ambiguous. Trimming shortened V by 3 bases and J by 5 bases, and 2 bases separated the two germline ends. The CDR3 totals 11 residues. CDR1 MDHEN and CDR2 SYDVKM come from the germline V gene. The CDR3 region has the DNA TGTGCCAGCAGTTTCAACAATGAGCAGTTCTTC. Amino acids: CASSFNNEQFF. The full variable domain, its missing parts supplied by reference TRBV28 and TRBJ2-1, is DVKVTQSSRYLVKRTGEKVFLECVQDMDHENMFWYRQDPGLGLRLIYFSYDVKMKEKGDIPEGYSVSREKKERFSLILESASTNQTSMYLCASSFNNEQFFGPGTRLTVL.

The chain uses TRBV5-5 and TRBJ2-1, with D uncertain. Germline CDR1 SGHKS, CDR2 YYEKEE (reference sequence). The CDR3 contains 11 residues. V lost 1 base to trimming and J lost 9 bases, with 5 bases between them. The CDR3 DNA is TGTGCCAGCAGCTTGTACCTTGAGCAGTTCTTC. It is translated as CASSLYLEQFF.